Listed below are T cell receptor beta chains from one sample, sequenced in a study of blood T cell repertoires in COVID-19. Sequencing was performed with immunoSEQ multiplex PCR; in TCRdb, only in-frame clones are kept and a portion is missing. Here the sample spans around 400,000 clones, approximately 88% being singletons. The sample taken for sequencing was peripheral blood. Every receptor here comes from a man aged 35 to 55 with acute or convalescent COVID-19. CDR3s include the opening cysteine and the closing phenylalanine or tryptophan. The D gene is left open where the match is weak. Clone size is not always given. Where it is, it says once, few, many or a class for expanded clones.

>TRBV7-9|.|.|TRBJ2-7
TGTGCCAGCAGCTCCGCGGACAGAGATCCTTCCTACGAGCAGTACTTC
CASSSADRDPSYEQYF
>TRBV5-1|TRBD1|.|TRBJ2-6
TGCGCCAGCAGCGTGGACAGGGCAGCCGGGGCCAACGTCCTGACTTTC
CASSVDRAAGANVLTF
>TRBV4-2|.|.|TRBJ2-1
TGTGCCAGCAGCCAACCACCGGGGTACAATGAGCAGTTCTTC
CASSQPPGYNEQFF
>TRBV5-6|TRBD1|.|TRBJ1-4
TGTGCCAGCAGCTCGGGACAGAAAAATGAAAAACTGTTTTTT
CASSSGQKNEKLFF
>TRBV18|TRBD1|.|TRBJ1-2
TGTGCCAGCTCACCGGACAGGGCTACCTACTACACCTTC
CASSPDRATYYTF
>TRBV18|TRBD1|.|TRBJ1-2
TGTGCCAGCTCACGAGAACAGGGGGCGCGTGGCTACACCTTC
CASSREQGARGYTF
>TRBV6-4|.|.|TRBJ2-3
TGTGCCAGCAGACTATCCTATACCAGCACAGATACGCAGTATTTT
CASRLSYTSTDTQYF
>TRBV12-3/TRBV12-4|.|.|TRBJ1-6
TGTGCCAGCAGTGCTGGCCGGGGCCTCCACTTT
CASSAGRGLHF
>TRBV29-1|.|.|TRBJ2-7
TGCAGCGTTGAAGACCCCGACAGCTACGAGCAGTACTTC
CSVEDPDSYEQYF
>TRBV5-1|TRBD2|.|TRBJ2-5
TGCGCCAGCAGCCCCGGACTAGCGGGGGGTGAGACCCAGTACTTC
CASSPGLAGGETQYF
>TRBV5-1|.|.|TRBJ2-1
TGCGCCAGCAGCTTGAATCGTCTAGCTGAGGAGTACAATGAGCAGTTCTTC
CASSLNRLAEEYNEQFF
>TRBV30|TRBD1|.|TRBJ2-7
TGTGCCTGGGGGGGACAGCCCTACGAGCAGTACTTC
CAWGGQPYEQYF
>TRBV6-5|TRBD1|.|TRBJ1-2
TGTGCCAGCGGGGACAGGCTAAACTATGGCTACACCTTC
CASGDRLNYGYTF
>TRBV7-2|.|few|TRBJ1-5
TGTGCCAGCAGCTCCGGACTAAATCAGCCCCAGCATTTT
CASSSGLNQPQHF
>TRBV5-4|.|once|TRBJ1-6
TGTGCCAGCAGCTCATGGACAGTTGCCTATAATTCACCCCTCCACTTT
CASSSWTVAYNSPLHF
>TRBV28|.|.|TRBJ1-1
TGTGCCAGCAGTTTTGGCGTGGGGGGAGCTTTCTTT
CASSFGVGGAFF
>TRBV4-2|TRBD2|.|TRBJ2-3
TGTGCCAGCAGCCAAACTAGCGGGGTCATCCCAGATACGCAGTATTTT
CASSQTSGVIPDTQYF
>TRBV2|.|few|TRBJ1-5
TGTGCCAGCAGTGAATCTGGGGCGGGAAATCAGCCCCAGCATTTT
CASSESGAGNQPQHF
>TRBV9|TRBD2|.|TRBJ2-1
TGTGCCAGCAGCGTAGAAGCGGGGGGGTATTACAATGAGCAGTTCTTC
CASSVEAGGYYNEQFF
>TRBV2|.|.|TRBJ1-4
TGTGCCAGCAGTGCAGGGGAACTCGTGGCTAATGAAAAACTGTTTTTT
CASSAGELVANEKLFF
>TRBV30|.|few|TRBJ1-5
TGTGCCTGGAGTGTAGGGGGGCCCCAGCATTTT
CAWSVGGPQHF
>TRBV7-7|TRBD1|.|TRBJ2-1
TGTGCTAGCAGCTCTAGTCCGGGGGACAGGTCCGAGCAGTTCTTC
CASSSSPGDRSEQFF
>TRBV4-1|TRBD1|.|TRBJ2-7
TGCGCCAGCAGCCTCCGACAGGGGTACGAGCAGTACTTC
CASSLRQGYEQYF
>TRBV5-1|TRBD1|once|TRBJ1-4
TGCGCCAGCAGCTCGACAGGGGGCGGGAATGAAAAACTGTTTTTT
CASSSTGGGNEKLFF
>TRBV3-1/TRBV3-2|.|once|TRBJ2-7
TGTGCCAGCAGCCACTCCAGCTCCTACGAGCAGTACTTC
CASSHSSSYEQYF
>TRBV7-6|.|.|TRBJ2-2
TGTGCCTCCAGGGAGAACACCGGGGAGCTGTTTTTT
CASRENTGELFF
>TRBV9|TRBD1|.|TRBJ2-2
TGTGCCAGCAGCGTAGCTGGGGCAGGGGGTTTAACCGGGGAGCTGTTTTTT
CASSVAGAGGLTGELFF
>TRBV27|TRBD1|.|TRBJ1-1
TGTGCCAGCAGTTTATCCCGGGACAGGGGGCGCGGAAACACTGAAGCTTTCTTT
CASSLSRDRGRGNTEAFF
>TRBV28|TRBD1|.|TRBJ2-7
TGTGCCAGCAGCCTGGGACAGGGGGAACTCCACGAGCAGTACTTC
CASSLGQGELHEQYF
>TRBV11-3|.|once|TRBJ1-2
TGTGCCAGCACCGGGGGGTGGGACAACTATGGCTACACCTTC
CASTGGWDNYGYTF
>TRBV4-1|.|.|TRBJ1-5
TGCGCCAGCAGCCAATCTCGGACTGCTAGCAATCAGCCCCAGCATTTT
CASSQSRTASNQPQHF
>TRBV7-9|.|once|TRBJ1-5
TGTGCCAGCAGCTTAGACGGGAGCAATCAGCCCCAGCATTTT
CASSLDGSNQPQHF
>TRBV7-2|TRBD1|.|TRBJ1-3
TGTGCCAGCAGCTACGACAGGGGGTTCGGAAACACCATATATTTT
CASSYDRGFGNTIYF
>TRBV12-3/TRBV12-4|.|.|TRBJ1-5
TGTGCCAGCAGTTTGGCCCTCAATCAGCCCCAGCATTTT
CASSLALNQPQHF
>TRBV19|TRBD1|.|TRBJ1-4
TGTGCCAGTAGTCGGACAGGGATAGGTGAAAAACTGTTTTTT
CASSRTGIGEKLFF
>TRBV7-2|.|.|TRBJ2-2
TGTGCCAGCAGCCCGTCCCACAGGGAAGCCGGGGAGCTGTTTTTT
CASSPSHREAGELFF